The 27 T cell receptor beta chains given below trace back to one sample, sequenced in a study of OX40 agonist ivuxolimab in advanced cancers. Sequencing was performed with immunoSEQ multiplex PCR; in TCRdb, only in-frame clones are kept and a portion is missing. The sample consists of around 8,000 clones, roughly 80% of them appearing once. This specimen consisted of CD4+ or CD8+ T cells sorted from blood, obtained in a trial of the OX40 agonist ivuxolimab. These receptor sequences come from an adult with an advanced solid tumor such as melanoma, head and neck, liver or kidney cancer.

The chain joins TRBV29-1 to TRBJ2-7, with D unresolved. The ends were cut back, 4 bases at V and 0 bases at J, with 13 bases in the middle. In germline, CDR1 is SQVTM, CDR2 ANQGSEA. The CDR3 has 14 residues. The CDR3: CSVVSERNSYEQYF. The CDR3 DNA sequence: TGCAGCGTTGTATCAGAACGGAACTCCTACGAGCAGTACTTC.

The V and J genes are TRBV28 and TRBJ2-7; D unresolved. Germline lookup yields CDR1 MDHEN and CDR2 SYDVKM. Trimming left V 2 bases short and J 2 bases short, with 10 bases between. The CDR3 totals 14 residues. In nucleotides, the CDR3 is TGTGCCAGCAGTTTACTCCCTTCCGCCTACGAGCAGTACTTC. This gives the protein CASSLLPSAYEQYF.

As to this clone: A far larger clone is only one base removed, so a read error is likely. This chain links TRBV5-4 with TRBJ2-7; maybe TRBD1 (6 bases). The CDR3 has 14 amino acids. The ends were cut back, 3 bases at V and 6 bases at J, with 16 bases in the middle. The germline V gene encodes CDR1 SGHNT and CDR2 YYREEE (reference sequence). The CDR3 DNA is TGTGCCAGCAGCTATCCAGGGACATCAACCGAGCAGTACTTC. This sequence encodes CASSYPGTSTEQYF.

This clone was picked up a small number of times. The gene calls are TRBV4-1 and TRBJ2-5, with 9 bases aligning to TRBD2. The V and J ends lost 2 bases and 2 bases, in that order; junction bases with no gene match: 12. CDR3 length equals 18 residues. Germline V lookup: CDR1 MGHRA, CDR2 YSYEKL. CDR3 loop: CASSQPSAGGKFQETQYF. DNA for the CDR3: TGCGCCAGCAGCCAACCCTCGGCGGGGGGGAAGTTTCAAGAGACCCAGTACTTC.

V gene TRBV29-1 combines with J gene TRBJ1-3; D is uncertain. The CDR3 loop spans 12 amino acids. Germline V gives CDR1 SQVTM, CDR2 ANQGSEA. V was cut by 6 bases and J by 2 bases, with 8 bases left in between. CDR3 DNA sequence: TGCAGCGTGGTGGGTGCTGGAAACACCATATATTTT. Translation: CSVVGAGNTIYF.

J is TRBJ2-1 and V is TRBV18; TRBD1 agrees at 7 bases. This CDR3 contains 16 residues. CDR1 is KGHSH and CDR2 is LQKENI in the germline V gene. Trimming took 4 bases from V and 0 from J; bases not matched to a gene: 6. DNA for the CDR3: TGTGCCAGCTCACTATCGACAGGGAGCTCCTACAATGAGCAGTTCTTC. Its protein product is CASSLSTGSSYNEQFF. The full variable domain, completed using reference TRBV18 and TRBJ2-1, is NAGVMQNPRHLVRRRGQEARLRCSPMKGHSHVYWYRQLPEEGLKFMVYLQKENIIDESGMPKERFSAEFPKEGPSILRIQQVVRGDSAAYFCASSLSTGSSYNEQFFGPGTRLTVL.

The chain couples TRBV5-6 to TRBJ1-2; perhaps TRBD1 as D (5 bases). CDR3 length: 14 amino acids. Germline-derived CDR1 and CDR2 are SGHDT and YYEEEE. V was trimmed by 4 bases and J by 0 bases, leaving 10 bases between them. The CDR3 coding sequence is TGTGCCAGCAGCCAAACGACAGCTAACTATGGCTACACCTTC. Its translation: CASSQTTANYGYTF.

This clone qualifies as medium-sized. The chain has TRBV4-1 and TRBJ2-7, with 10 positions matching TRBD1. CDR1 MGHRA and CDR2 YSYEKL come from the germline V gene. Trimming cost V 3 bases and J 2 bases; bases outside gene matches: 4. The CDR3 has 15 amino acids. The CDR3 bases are TGCGCCAGCAGCCAGTCCGGGACAGGGGCCTACGAGCAGTACTTC. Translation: CASSQSGTGAYEQYF.

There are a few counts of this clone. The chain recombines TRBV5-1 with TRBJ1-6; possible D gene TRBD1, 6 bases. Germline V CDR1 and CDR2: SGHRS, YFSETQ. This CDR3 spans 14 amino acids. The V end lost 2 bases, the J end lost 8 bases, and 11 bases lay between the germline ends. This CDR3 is CASSFLDRYSPLHF. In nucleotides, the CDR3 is TGCGCCAGCAGCTTCCTGGACAGATATTCACCCCTCCACTTT.

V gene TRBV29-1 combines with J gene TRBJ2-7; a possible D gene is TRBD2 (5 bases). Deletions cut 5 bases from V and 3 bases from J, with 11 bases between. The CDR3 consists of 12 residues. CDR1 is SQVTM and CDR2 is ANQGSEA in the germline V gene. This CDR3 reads CSVQEVNYEQYF. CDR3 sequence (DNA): TGCAGCGTTCAGGAGGTGAACTACGAGCAGTACTTC.

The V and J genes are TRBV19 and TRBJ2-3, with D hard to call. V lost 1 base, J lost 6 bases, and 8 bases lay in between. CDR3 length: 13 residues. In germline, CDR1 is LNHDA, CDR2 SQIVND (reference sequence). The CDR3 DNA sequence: TGTGCCAGTAGTATAGGGAGCCGCGATACGCAGTATTTT. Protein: CASSIGSRDTQYF.

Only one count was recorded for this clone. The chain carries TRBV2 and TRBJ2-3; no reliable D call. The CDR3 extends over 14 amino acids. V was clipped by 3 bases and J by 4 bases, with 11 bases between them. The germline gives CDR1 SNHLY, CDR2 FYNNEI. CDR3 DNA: TGTGCCAGCAGTGACGTGGGCAGCTCAGATACGCAGTATTTT. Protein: CASSDVGSSDTQYF.

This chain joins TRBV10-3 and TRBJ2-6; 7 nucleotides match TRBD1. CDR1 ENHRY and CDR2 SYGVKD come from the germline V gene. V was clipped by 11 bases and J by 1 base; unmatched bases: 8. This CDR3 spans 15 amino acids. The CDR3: CASSGQPSGANVLTF. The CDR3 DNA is TGTGCCTCCTCGGGACAGCCGTCTGGGGCCAACGTCCTGACTTTC.

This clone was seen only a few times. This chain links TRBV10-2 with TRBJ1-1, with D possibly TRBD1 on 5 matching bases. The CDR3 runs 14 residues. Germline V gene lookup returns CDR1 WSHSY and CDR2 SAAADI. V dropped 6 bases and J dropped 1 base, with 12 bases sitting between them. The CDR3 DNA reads TGCGCCAGCAGGGAAGAAAGGGGGAACACTGAAGCTTTCTTT. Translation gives CASREERGNTEAFF.

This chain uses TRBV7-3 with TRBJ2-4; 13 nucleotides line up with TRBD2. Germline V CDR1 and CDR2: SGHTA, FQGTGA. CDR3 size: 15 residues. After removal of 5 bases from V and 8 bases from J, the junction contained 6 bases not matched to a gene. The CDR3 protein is CASSPLGTSGDIQYF. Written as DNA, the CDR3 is TGTGCCAGCAGCCCGCTAGGGACTAGCGGGGACATTCAGTACTTC.

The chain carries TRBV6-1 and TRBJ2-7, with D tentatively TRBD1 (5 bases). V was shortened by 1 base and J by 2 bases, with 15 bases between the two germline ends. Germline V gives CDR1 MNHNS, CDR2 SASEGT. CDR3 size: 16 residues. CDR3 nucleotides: TGTGCCAGCAGTGAAGTTTTTGGGCAGGGCGCCTACGAGCAGTACTTC. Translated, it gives CASSEVFGQGAYEQYF.

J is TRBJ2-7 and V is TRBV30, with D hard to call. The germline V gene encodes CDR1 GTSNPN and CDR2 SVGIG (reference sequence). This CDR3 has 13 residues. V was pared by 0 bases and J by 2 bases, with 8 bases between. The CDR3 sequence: CAWSVRGTYEQYF. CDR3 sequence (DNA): TGTGCCTGGAGTGTCCGTGGAACCTACGAGCAGTACTTC.

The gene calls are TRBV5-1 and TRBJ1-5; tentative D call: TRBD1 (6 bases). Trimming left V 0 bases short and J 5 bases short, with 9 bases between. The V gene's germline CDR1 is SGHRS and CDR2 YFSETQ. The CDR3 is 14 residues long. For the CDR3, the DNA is TGCGCCAGCAGCTTGGGGTCAGGGGATCAGCCCCAGCATTTT. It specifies CASSLGSGDQPQHF. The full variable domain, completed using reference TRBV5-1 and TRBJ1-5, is KAGVTQTPRYLIKTRGQQVTLSCSPISGHRSVSWYQQTPGQGLQFLFEYFSETQRNKGNFPGRFSGRQFSNSRSEMNVSTLELGDSALYLCASSLGSGDQPQHFGDGTRLSIL.

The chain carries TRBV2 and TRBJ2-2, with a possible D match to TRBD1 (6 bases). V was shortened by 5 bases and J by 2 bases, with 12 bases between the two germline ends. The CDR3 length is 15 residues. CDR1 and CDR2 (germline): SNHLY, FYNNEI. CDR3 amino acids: CASSSGTFNTGELFF. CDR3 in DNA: TGTGCCAGCAGTTCCGGGACATTCAACACCGGGGAGCTGTTTTTT. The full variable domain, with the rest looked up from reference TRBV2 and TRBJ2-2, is EPEVTQTPSHQVTQMGQEVILRCVPISNHLYFYWYRQILGQKVEFLVSFYNNEISEKSEIFDDQFSVERPDGSNFTLKIRSTKLEDSAMYFCASSSGTFNTGELFFGEGSRLTVL.

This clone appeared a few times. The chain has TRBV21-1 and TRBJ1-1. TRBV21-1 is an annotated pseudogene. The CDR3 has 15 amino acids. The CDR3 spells CASQQGVGGVTEAFF. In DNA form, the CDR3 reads TGTGCCAGCCAACAAGGGGTGGGAGGGGTCACTGAAGCTTTCTTT.

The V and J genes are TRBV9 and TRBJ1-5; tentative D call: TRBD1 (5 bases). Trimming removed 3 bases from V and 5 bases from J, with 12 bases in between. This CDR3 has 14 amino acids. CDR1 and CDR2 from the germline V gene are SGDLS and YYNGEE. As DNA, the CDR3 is TGTGCCAGCAGCGGTCAGGGCGGAGATCAGCCCCAGCATTTT. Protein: CASSGQGGDQPQHF.

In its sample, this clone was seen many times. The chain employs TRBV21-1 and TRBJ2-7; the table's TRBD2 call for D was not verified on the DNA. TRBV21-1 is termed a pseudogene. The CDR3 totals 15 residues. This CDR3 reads CASSKAGPIAGEQYF. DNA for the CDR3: TGTGCCAGCAGCAAAGCGGGACCAATTGCGGGGGAGCAGTACTTC.

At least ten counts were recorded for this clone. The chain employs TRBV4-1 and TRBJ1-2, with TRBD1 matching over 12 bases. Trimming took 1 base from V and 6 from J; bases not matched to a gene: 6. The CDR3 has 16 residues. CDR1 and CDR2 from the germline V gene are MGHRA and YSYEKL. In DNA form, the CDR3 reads TGCGCCAGCAGCCAAGGATGGGACAGGGGGCGTAATGGCTACACCTTC. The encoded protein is CASSQGWDRGRNGYTF.

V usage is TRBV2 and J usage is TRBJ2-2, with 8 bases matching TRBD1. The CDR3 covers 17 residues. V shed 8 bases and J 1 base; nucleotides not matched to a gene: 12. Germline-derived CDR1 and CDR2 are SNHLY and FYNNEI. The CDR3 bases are TGTGCCAGCGGCTACGCATCAGGGGGCTGGAACACCGGGGAGCTGTTTTTT. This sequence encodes CASGYASGGWNTGELFF.

In nucleotides, the CDR3 is TGTGCCAGCAGCCCGCAGGGTTGGGTGACAGACTACAATGAGCAGTTCTTC. This sequence encodes CASSPQGWVTDYNEQFF. The chain uses TRBV7-6 and TRBJ2-1; tentatively, D is TRBD1 (5 bases). In germline, CDR1 is SGHVS, CDR2 FNYEAQ. V gave up 5 bases and J gave up 3 bases, with 20 bases separating them. The CDR3 contains 17 residues.

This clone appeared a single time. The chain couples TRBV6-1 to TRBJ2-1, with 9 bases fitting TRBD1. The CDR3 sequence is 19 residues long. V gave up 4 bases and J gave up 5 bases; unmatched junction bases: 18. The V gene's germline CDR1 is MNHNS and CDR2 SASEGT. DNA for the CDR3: TGTGCCAGCAGTGCCCGGGACAGGGATTACATTTTCAGGAACAATGAGCAGTTCTTC. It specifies CASSARDRDYIFRNNEQFF.

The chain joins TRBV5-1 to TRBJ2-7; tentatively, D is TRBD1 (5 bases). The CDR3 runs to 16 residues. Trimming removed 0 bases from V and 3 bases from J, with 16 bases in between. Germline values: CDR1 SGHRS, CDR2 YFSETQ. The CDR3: CASSLGSGKAFYEQYF. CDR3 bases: TGCGCCAGCAGCTTGGGTTCAGGGAAGGCTTTCTACGAGCAGTACTTC.